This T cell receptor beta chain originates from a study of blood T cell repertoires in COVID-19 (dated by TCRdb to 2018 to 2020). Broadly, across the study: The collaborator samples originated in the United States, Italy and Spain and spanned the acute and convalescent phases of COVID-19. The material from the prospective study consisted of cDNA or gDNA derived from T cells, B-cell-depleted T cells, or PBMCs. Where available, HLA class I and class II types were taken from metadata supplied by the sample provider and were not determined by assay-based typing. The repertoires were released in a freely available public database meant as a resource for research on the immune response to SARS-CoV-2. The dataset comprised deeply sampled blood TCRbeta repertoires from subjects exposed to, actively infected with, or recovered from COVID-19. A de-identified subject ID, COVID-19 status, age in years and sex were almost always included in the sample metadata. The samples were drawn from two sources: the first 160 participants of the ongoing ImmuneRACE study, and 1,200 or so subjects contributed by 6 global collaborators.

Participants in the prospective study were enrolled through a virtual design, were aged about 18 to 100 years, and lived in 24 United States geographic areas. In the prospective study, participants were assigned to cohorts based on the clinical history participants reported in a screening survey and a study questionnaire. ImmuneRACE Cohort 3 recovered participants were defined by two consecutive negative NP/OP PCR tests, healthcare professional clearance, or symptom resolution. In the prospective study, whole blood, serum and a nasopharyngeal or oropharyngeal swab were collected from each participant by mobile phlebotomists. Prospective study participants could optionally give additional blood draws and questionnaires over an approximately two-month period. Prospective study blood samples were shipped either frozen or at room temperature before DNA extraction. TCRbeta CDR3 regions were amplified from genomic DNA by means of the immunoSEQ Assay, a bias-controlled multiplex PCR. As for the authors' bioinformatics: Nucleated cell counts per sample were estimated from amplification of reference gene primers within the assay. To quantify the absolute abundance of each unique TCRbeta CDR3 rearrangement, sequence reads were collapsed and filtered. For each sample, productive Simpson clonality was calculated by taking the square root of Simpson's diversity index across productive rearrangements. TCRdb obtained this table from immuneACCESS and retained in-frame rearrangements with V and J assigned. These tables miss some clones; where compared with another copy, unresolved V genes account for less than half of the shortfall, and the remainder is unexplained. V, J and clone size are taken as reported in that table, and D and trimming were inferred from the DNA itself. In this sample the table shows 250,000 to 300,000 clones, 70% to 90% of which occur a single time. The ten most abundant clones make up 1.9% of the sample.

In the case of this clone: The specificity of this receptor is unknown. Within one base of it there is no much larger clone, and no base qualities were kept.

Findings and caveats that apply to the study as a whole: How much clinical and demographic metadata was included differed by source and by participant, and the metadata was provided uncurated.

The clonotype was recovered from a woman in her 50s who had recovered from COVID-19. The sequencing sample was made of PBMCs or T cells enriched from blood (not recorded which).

The DNA reads TGTGCCAGCAGACCTGGACAGGGCCGGACTAACTATGGCTACACCTTC. Translated, it gives CASRPGQGRTNYGYTF. In this chain, TRBV28 is recombined with TRBJ1-2, with TRBD1 identical over 8 junction bases. The V end gives up 6 bases and the J end 0 bases, leaving 9 bases in the junction not matched to a gene. Taken from the germline V gene, the CDR1 and CDR2 loops are MDHEN and SYDVKM. The CDR3 contains 16 residues, cysteine and phenylalanine counted. The sequence is cut down to CDR3 DNA, 48 bases in frame from base 1.